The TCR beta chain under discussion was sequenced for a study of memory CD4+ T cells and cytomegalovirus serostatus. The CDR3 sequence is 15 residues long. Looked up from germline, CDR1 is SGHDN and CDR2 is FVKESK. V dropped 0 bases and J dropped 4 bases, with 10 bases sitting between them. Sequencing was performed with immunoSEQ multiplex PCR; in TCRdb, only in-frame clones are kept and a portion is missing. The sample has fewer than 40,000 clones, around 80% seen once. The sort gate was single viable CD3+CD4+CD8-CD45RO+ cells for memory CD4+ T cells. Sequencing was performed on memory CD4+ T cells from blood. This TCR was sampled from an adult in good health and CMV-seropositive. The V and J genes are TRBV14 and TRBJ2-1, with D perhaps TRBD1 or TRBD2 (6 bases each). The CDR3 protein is CASSQDLGGYNEQFF. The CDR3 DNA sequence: TGTGCCAGCAGCCAAGATTTAGGGGGGTACAATGAGCAGTTCTTC.